This passage covers 26 T cell receptor beta chains from one sample sequenced in a study of cytomegalovirus exposure and HLA in healthy donors. Primers included in the PCR were 60 Vbeta and 13 Jbeta primers. Produced via immunoSEQ multiplex PCR; TCRdb's table is partial and in-frame only. The repertoire holds around 200,000 clones, with approximately 85% as singletons. The sample was PBMCs. The source is a woman in her forties or fifties in good health and CMV-seronegative.

The gene calls are TRBV28 and TRBJ1-2; D possibly corresponds to TRBD1 (5 bases). Germline CDR1 reads MDHEN; CDR2 reads SYDVKM. The CDR3 contains 17 residues. V lost 6 bases and J lost 0, with 20 bases in between. The CDR3: CASSLGGSQGANYGYTF. The CDR3 bases are TGTGCCAGCAGCCTTGGGGGGTCACAAGGAGCTAACTATGGCTACACCTTC.

This chain connects TRBV4-1 to TRBJ1-6, with 7 positions matching TRBD1. Germline assignment: CDR1 MGHRA and CDR2 YSYEKL. The CDR3 runs 16 residues. V was clipped by 4 bases and J by 6 bases; unmatched bases: 9. The DNA of the CDR3 is TGCGCCAGCAGCCGCGACAGGGAGTACGGTAATTCACCCCTCCACTTT. This gives the protein CASSRDREYGNSPLHF.

This chain joins TRBV18 and TRBJ2-5; 10 bases agree with TRBD2. The length of the CDR3 is 16 residues. V was pared by 0 bases and J by 1 base, with 2 bases of the junction left unmatched. From germline, CDR1 is KGHSH and CDR2 LQKENI. The CDR3 DNA sequence: TGTGCCAGCTCACCACCGCTAGCGGGAGTCCAAGAGACCCAGTACTTC. This gives the protein CASSPPLAGVQETQYF.

The J gene is TRBJ2-7, the V gene TRBV11-1; D possibly corresponds to TRBD2 (7 bases). This CDR3 is built from 16 residues. Trimming removed 2 bases from V and 6 bases from J, with 20 bases in between. CDR1 is SGHAT and CDR2 is FQDESV in the germline V gene (reference sequence). The CDR3: CASSLNGGAQGVEQYF. In DNA, the CDR3 is TGTGCCAGCAGCTTAAATGGGGGGGCGCAAGGTGTCGAGCAGTACTTC.

This chain uses TRBV19 with TRBJ1-1; possible D gene TRBD1, 5 bases. The V end was cut by 8 bases, the J end by 5 bases, with 15 bases between. Germline CDR1 is LNHDA and CDR2 is SQIVND (reference sequence). This CDR3 comprises 13 residues. CDR3 bases: TGTGCCAGTGGAACAGGTCCCGGGACTGAAGCTTTCTTT. Encoded protein: CASGTGPGTEAFF.

For the CDR3, the DNA is TGTGCCAGCAGTTCTCATGGGGGAGGAACAGATACGCAGTATTTT. As protein: CASSSHGGGTDTQYF. The J gene is TRBJ2-3, the V gene TRBV6-5; maybe TRBD2 (6 bases). The V gene lost 4 bases and the J gene lost 3 bases, with 14 bases spanning the gap. Looked up from germline, CDR1 is MNHEY and CDR2 is SVGAGI. The CDR3 contains 15 residues.

V usage is TRBV27 and J usage is TRBJ2-1, with D perhaps matching TRBD2 (5 bases). Germline V gene lookup returns CDR1 MNHEY and CDR2 SMNVEV (reference sequence). Between the trimmed V and J ends, which lost 2 bases and 4 bases, there was a span of 9 bases. CDR3 size: 14 residues. For the CDR3, the DNA is TGTGCCAGCAGTTTAAGCGGAGCTTACAATGAGCAGTTCTTC. It yields the protein CASSLSGAYNEQFF.

The chain employs TRBV9 and TRBJ2-2; D is uncertain. CDR3 length equals 14 residues. Trimming shortened V by 0 bases and J by 4 bases, and 7 bases separated the two germline ends. Germline CDR1 and CDR2: SGDLS and YYNGEE. Here the CDR3 reads CASSVGQFTGELFF. The DNA of the CDR3 is TGTGCCAGCAGCGTAGGCCAGTTCACCGGGGAGCTGTTTTTT. Based on the CDR3 plus reference TRBV9 and TRBJ2-2, the full variable domain is DSGVTQTPKHLITATGQRVTLRCSPRSGDLSVYWYQQSLDQGLQFLIQYYNGEERAKGNILERFSAQQFPDLHSELNLSSLELGDSALYFCASSVGQFTGELFFGEGSRLTVL.

The rearrangement links TRBV19 to TRBJ2-6; 9 bases align to TRBD1. V gave up 8 bases and J gave up 3 bases; unmatched junction bases: 8. CDR1 is LNHDA, CDR2 SQIVND, per germline (reference sequence). This CDR3 contains 16 residues. CDR3 nucleotide sequence: TGTGCCAGTTCCGGGACAGGGTGGGGTGGGGCCAACGTCCTGACTTTC. This encodes CASSGTGWGGANVLTF.

The rearrangement links TRBV19 to TRBJ2-2; D gene uncertain. V was trimmed by 4 bases and J by 5 bases, leaving 8 bases between them. This CDR3 has 13 amino acids. In germline, CDR1 is LNHDA, CDR2 SQIVND (reference sequence). The CDR3 coding sequence is TGTGCCAGTAGTAGGCCCCCTACCGGGGAGCTGTTTTTT. Its translation: CASSRPPTGELFF.

This clone was found a few times. The chain employs TRBV6-5 and TRBJ2-7, with D maybe TRBD1 (6 bases). The CDR3 contains 15 residues. Between the trimmed V and J ends, which lost 6 bases and 4 bases, there was a span of 19 bases. The germline V gene encodes CDR1 MNHEY and CDR2 SVGAGI. The CDR3 sequence is CASSLKGGLGYEQYF. CDR3 bases: TGTGCCAGCAGCCTCAAAGGGGGTTTGGGGTACGAGCAGTACTTC.

V and J are TRBV30 and TRBJ1-2; TRBD1 aligns across 11 bases. This CDR3 spans 17 amino acids. Germline loops: CDR1 GTSNPN, CDR2 SVGIG (reference sequence). V trimming: 3 bases; J trimming: 7 bases; junction bases outside the gene matches: 16. CDR3 region: CAWRQGGRTGGLGGYTF. The DNA of the CDR3 is TGTGCCTGGAGGCAGGGAGGCCGGACAGGGGGCCTAGGTGGCTACACCTTC.

The chain links TRBV5-1 to TRBJ2-7, with 7 bases identical to TRBD1. Trimming took 4 bases from V and 0 from J; bases not matched to a gene: 4. CDR1 is SGHRS, CDR2 YFSETQ, per germline. CDR3 length: 14 amino acids. CDR3 nucleotide sequence: TGCGCCAGCAGCAGAGGGGACAGCTCCTACGAGCAGTACTTC. Protein sequence: CASSRGDSSYEQYF.

V usage is TRBV7-9 and J usage is TRBJ2-3, with 10 bases fitting TRBD1. In germline, CDR1 is SEHNR, CDR2 FQNEAQ (reference sequence). The CDR3 is made up of 16 amino acids. J gave up 4 bases and V 5 bases, and 9 bases lay outside the gene matches. The CDR3 spells CASSHVPGQGSDTQYF. The CDR3 DNA sequence: TGTGCCAGCAGCCACGTACCGGGACAGGGGTCAGATACGCAGTATTTT.

The V call is TRBV11-2, the J call TRBJ2-1; a weak D match, TRBD2 (6 bases). V lost 1 base to trimming and J lost 6 bases, with 13 bases between them. The CDR3 totals 15 residues. Germline V gene sequence: CDR1 SGHAT, CDR2 FQNNGV. The CDR3 coding sequence is TGTGCCAGCAGCTTAGTTGGGCTCGGGGGCAATGAGCAGTTCTTC. This sequence encodes CASSLVGLGGNEQFF.

This clone was seen once. The chain is built from TRBV7-9 and TRBJ2-5; TRBD2 might be the D (5 bases). The germline CDR1 and CDR2 sequences are SEHNR and FQNEAQ (reference sequence). The V end lost 5 bases, the J end lost 1 base, and 8 bases lay between the germline ends. This CDR3 has 13 amino acids. CDR3 DNA: TGTGCCAGCAGCATACTAGTCCAAGAGACCCAGTACTTC. This sequence encodes CASSILVQETQYF.

The V and J genes are TRBV6-5 and TRBJ1-2; D may be TRBD1 (6 bases). V gave up 4 bases and J gave up 8 bases, with 23 bases separating them. The germline CDR1 and CDR2 sequences are MNHEY and SVGAGI. The CDR3 spans 16 residues. Here the CDR3 reads CASSFLQATGFLGYTF. CDR3 in DNA: TGTGCCAGCAGTTTCCTACAGGCCACAGGGTTTCTCGGCTACACCTTC.

V usage is TRBV19 and J usage is TRBJ1-1; D is unresolved. The CDR3 covers 12 residues. Germline CDR1 and CDR2: LNHDA and SQIVND (reference sequence). V was clipped by 7 bases and J by 4 bases, with 10 bases between them. CDR3: CASTSASTEAFF. CDR3 in DNA: TGTGCCAGTACATCCGCGAGCACTGAAGCTTTCTTT.

This rearrangement joins TRBV5-1 to TRBJ2-5; D call uncertain. V lost 2 bases and J 0 bases, leaving 8 bases between the germline ends. Germline V CDR1 and CDR2: SGHRS, YFSETQ. This CDR3 is built from 14 residues. For the CDR3, the DNA is TGCGCCAGCAGCTTTGGGCAGAACCAAGAGACCCAGTACTTC. It encodes CASSFGQNQETQYF.

This chain joins TRBV29-1 and TRBJ1-2; D might be TRBD1 (5 bases). Trimming cost V 4 bases and J 0 bases, with 6 bases left between them. This CDR3 has 12 amino acids. CDR1 is SQVTM and CDR2 is ANQGSEA in the germline V gene. CDR3: CSVADTNYGYTF. The CDR3 DNA sequence: TGCAGCGTTGCGGACACTAACTATGGCTACACCTTC. Complete variable domain (other parts from reference TRBV29-1 and TRBJ1-2): SAVISQKPSRDICQRGTSLTIQCQVDSQVTMMFWYRQQPGQSLTLIATANQGSEATYESGFVIDKFPISRPNLTFSTLTVSNMSPEDSSIYLCSVADTNYGYTFGSGTRLTVV.

The chain recombines TRBV7-3 with TRBJ1-1, with 8 bases matching TRBD1. CDR1 SGHTA and CDR2 FQGTGA come from the germline V gene. The junction had 7 bases not matched to a gene; V was cut back by 6 bases and J by 1 base. This CDR3 contains 15 residues. CDR3 bases: TGTGCCAGCAGGCGTCCGGGACAGGCGAACACTGAAGCTTTCTTT. It codes for CASRRPGQANTEAFF.

V usage is TRBV9 and J usage is TRBJ2-1; 13 bases align to TRBD2. This CDR3 has 17 amino acids. Per germline, CDR1 SGDLS and CDR2 YYNGEE. V was clipped by 4 bases and J by 1 base; unmatched bases: 5. The CDR3 nucleotides are TGTGCCAGCAGCATTGGGACTAGCGGGACATCCTACAATGAGCAGTTCTTC. Its translation: CASSIGTSGTSYNEQFF.

This clone was counted only a few times. This chain uses TRBV2 with TRBJ2-3, with D tentatively TRBD1 (6 bases). Germline V CDR1 and CDR2: SNHLY, FYNNEI. There are 15 residues in the CDR3. Trimming shortened V by 8 bases and J by 1 base, and 16 bases separated the two germline ends. The CDR3 nucleotides are TGTGCCAGCGGTACGGGACAACAGCGCACAGATACGCAGTATTTT. This gives the protein CASGTGQQRTDTQYF.

The chain has TRBV5-1 and TRBJ2-2, with 10 bases matching TRBD1. This CDR3 is 15 amino acids long. Germline CDR1 reads SGHRS; CDR2 reads YFSETQ. V shed 4 bases and J 6 bases; nucleotides not matched to a gene: 6. The CDR3 loop is CASSPRTGGAGELFF. CDR3 DNA sequence: TGCGCCAGCAGCCCGAGGACAGGGGGGGCCGGGGAGCTGTTTTTT.

The chain couples TRBV29-1 to TRBJ1-4, with 9 bases fitting TRBD1. The J segment lost 5 bases and the V segment lost 7 bases, leaving 8 bases of the junction unmatched. Germline CDR1 reads SQVTM; CDR2 reads ANQGSEA. The CDR3 covers 14 residues. As DNA, the CDR3 is TGCAGCGCTGGAGGCGGGACAGGGAATGAAAAACTGTTTTTT. Its translation: CSAGGGTGNEKLFF.

The chain links TRBV28 to TRBJ2-7; TRBD2 aligns across 8 bases. The CDR3 loop spans 16 amino acids. Losses at the gene ends were 4 bases for V and 3 bases for J; bases not matched to a gene: 11. The germline V gene has CDR1 MDHEN and CDR2 SYDVKM. CDR3 DNA: TGTGCCAGCAGTTCCCCCTCACGGGAGGGCCACTACGAGCAGTACTTC. Its translation is CASSSPSREGHYEQYF.